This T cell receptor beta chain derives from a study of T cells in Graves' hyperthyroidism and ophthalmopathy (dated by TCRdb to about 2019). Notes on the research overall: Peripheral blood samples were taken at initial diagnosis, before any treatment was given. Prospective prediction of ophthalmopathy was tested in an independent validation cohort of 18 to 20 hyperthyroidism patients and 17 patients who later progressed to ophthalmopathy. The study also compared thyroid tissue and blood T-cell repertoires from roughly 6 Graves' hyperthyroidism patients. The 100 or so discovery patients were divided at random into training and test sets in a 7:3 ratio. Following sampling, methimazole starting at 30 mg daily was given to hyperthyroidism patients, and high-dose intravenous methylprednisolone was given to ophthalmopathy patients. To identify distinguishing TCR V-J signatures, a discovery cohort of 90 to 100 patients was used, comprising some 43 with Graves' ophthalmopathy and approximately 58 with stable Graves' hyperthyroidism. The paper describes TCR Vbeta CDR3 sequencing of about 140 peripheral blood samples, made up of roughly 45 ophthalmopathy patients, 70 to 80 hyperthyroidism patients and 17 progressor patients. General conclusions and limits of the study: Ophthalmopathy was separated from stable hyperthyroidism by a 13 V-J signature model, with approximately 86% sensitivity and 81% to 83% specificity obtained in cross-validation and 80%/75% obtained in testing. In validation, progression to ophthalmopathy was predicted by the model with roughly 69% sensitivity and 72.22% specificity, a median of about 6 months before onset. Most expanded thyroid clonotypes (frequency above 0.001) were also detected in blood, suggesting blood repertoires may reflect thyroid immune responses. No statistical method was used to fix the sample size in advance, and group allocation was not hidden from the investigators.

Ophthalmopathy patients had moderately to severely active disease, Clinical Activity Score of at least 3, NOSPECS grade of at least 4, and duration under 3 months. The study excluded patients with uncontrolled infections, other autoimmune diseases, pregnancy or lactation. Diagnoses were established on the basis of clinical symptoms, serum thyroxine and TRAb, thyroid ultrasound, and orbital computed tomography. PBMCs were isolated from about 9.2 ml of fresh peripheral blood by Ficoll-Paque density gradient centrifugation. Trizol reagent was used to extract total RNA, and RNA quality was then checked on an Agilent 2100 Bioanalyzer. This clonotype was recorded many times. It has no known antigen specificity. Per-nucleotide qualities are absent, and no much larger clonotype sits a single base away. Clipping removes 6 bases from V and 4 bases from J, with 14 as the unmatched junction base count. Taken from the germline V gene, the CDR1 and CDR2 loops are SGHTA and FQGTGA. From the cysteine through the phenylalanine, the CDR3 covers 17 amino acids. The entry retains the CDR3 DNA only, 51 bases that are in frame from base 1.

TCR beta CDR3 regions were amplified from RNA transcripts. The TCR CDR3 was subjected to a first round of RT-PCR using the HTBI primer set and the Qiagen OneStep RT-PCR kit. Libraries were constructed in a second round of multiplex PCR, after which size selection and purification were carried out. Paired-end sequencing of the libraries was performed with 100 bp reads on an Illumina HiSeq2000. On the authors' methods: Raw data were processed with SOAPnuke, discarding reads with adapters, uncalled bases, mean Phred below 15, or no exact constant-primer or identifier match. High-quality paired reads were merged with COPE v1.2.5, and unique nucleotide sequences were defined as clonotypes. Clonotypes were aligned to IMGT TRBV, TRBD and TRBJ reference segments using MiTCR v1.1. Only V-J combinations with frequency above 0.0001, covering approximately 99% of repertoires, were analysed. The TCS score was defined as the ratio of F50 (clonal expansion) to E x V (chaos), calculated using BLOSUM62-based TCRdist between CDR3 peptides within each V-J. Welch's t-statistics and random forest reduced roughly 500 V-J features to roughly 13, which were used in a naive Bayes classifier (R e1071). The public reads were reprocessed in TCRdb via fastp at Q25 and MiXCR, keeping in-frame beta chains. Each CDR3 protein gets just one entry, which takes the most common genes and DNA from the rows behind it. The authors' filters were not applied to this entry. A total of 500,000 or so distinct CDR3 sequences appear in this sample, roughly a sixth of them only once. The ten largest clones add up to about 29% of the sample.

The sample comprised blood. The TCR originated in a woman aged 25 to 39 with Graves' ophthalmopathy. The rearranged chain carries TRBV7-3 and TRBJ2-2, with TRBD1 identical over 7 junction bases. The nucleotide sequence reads TGTGCCAGCAGTCCATTGCCCCAGGGGGTGGTCACCGGGGAGCTGTTTTTT. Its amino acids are CASSPLPQGVVTGELFF.